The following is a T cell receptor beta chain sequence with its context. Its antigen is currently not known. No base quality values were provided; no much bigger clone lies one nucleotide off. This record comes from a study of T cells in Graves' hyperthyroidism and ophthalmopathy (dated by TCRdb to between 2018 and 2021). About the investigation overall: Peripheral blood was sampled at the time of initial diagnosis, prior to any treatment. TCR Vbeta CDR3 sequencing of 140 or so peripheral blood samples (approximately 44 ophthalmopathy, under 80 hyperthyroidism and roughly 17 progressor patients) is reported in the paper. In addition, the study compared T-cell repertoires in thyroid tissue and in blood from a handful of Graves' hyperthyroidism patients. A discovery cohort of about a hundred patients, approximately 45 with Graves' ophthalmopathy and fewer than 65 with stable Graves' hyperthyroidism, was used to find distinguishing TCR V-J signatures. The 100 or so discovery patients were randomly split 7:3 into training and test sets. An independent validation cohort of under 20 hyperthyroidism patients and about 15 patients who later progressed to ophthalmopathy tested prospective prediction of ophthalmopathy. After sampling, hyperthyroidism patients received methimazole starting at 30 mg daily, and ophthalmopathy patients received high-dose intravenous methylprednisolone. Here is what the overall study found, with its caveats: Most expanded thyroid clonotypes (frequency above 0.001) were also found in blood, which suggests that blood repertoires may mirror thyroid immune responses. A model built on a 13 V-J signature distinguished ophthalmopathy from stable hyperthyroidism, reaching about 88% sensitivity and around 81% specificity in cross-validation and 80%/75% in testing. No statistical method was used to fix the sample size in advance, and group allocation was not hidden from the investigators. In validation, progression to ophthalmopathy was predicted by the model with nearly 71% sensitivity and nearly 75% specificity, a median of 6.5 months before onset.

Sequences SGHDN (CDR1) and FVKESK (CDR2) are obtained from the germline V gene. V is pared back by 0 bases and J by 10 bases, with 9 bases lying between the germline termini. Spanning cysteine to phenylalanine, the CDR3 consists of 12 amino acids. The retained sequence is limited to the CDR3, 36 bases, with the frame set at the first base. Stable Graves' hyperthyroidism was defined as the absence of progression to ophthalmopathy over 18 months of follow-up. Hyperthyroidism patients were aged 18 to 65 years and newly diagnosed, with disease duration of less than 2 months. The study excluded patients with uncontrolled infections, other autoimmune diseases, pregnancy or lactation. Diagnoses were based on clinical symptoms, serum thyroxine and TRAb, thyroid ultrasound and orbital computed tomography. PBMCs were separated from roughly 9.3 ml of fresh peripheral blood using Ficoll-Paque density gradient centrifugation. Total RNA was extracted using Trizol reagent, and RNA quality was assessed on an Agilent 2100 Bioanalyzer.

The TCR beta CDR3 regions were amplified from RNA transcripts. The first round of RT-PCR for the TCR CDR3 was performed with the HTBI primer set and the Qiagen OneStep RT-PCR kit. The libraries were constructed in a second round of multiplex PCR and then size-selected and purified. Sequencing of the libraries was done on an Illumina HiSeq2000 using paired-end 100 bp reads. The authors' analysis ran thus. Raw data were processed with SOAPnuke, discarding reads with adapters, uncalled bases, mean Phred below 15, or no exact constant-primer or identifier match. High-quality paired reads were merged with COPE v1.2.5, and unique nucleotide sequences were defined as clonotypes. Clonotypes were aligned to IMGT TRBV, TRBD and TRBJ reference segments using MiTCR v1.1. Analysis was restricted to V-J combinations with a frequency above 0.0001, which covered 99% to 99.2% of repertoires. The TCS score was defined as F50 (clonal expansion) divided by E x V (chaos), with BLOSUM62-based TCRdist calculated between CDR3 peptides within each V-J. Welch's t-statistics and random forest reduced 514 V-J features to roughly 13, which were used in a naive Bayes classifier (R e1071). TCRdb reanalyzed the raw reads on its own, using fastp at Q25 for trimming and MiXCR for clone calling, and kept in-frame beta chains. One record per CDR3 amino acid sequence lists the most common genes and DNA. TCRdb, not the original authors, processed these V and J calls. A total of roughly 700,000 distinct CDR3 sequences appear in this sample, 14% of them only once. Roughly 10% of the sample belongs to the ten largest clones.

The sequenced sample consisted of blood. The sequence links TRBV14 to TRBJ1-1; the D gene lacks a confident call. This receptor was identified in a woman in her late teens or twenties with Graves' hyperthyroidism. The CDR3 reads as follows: CASSQDYQGAFF. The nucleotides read TGTGCCAGCAGCCAAGACTACCAAGGAGCTTTCTTT.